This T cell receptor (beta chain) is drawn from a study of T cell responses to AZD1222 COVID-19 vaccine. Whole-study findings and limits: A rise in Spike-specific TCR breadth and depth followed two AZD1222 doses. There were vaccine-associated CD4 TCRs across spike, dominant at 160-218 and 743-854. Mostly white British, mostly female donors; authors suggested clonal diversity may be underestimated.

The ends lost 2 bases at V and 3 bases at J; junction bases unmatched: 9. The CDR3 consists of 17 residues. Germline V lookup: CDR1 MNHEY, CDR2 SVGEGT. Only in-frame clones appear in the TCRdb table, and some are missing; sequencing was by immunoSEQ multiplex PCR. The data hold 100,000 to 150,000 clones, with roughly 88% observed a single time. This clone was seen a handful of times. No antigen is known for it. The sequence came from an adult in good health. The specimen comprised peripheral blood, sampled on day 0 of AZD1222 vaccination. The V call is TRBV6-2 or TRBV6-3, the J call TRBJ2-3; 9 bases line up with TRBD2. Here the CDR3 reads CASSYPLRGGPTDTQYF. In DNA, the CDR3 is TGTGCCAGCAGTTACCCTTTGCGGGGGGGCCCAACAGATACGCAGTATTTT.